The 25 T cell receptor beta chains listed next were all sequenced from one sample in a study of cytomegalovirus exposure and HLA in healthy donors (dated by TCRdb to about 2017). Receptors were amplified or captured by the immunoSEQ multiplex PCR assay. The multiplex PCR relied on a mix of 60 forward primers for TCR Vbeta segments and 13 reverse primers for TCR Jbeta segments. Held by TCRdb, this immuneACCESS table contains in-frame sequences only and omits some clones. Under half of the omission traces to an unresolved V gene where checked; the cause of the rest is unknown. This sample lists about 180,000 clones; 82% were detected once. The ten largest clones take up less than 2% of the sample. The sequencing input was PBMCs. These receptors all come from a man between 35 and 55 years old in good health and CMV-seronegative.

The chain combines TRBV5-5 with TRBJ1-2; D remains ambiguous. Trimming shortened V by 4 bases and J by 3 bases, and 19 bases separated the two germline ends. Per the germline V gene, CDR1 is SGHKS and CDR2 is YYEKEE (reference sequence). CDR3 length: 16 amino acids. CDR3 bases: TGTGCCAGCAGCGCCGGACCGAGTCCGAGGGACTATGGCTACACCTTC. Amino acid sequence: CASSAGPSPRDYGYTF.

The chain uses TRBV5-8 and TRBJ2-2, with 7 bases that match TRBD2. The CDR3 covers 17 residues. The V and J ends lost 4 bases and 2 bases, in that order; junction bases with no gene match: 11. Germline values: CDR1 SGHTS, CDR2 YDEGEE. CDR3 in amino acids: CASSPWALARNTGELFF. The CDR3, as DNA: TGTGCCAGCAGCCCCTGGGCACTAGCGAGAAACACCGGGGAGCTGTTTTTT.

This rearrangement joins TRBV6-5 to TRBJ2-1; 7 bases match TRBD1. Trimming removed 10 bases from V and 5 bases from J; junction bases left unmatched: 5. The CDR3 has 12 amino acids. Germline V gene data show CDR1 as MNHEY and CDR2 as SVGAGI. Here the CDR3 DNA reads TGTGCCACACACAGGGGAGACAATGAGCAGTTCTTC. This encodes CATHRGDNEQFF.

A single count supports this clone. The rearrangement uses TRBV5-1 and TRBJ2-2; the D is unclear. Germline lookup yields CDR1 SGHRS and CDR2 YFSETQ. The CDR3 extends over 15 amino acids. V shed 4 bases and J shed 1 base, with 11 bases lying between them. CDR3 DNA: TGCGCCAGCAGCCTTGACCCGGGGAACACCGGGGAGCTGTTTTTT. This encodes CASSLDPGNTGELFF.

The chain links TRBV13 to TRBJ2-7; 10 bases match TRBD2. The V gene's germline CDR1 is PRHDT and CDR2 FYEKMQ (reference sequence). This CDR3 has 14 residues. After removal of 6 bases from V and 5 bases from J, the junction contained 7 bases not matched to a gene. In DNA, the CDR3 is TGTGCCAGCAGGCAAGCGGGGGGGCCCCACGAGCAGTACTTC. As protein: CASRQAGGPHEQYF.

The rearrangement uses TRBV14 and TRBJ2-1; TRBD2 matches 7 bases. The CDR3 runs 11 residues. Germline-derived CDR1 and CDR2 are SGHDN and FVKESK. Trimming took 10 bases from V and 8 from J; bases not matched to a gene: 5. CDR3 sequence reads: CATGGIHEQFF. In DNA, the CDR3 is TGTGCCACCGGGGGGATCCATGAGCAGTTCTTC.

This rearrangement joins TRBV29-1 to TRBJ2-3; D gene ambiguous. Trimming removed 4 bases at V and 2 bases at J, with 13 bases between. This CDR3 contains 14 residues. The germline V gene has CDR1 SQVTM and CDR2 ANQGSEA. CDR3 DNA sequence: TGCAGCGTTGGTGAGACACTCCTCACAGATACGCAGTATTTT. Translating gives CSVGETLLTDTQYF.

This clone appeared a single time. Here the CDR3 reads CAWASGLARTDTQYF. The CDR3 DNA reads TGTGCCTGGGCCTCAGGACTAGCAAGGACAGATACGCAGTATTTT. The chain links TRBV30 to TRBJ2-3, with 8 nucleotides matching TRBD2. This CDR3 has 15 residues. V lost 5 bases to trimming and J lost 3 bases; unmatched junction nucleotides: 10. Germline V lookup: CDR1 GTSNPN, CDR2 SVGIG (reference sequence).

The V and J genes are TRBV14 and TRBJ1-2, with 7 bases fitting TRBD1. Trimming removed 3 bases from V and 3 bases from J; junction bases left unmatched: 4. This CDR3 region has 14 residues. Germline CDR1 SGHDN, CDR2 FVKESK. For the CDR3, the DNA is TGTGCCAGCAGCCAGACAGGGATTTACTATGGCTACACCTTC. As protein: CASSQTGIYYGYTF.

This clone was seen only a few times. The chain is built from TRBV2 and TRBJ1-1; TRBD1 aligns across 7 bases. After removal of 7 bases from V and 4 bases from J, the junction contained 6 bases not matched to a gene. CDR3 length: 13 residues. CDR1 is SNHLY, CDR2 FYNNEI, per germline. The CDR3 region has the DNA TGTGCCAGCAAGGGACAGACCGGCACTGAAGCTTTCTTT. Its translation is CASKGQTGTEAFF.

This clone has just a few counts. CDR3 coding DNA: TGTGCCATCAGCCCTGTCACAGGGGTTGATGGCTACACCTTC. This translates into CAISPVTGVDGYTF. This sequence joins TRBV10-3 and TRBJ1-2; 7 bases map to TRBD1. V shed 6 bases, J shed 6 bases, and the junction held 10 bases outside the gene matches. The CDR3 covers 14 residues. CDR1 ENHRY and CDR2 SYGVKD come from the germline V gene.

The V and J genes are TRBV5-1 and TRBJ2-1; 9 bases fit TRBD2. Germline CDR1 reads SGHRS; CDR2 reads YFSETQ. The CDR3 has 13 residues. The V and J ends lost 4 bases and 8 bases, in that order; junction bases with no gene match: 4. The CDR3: CASSPGTSYEQFF. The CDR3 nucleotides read TGCGCCAGCAGCCCTGGGACTAGCTATGAGCAGTTCTTC.

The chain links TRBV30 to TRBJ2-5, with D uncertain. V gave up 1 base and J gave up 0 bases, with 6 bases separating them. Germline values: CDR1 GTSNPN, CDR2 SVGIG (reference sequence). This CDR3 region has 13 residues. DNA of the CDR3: TGTGCCTGGAGTGGCGGTTACCAAGAGACCCAGTACTTC. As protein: CAWSGGYQETQYF.

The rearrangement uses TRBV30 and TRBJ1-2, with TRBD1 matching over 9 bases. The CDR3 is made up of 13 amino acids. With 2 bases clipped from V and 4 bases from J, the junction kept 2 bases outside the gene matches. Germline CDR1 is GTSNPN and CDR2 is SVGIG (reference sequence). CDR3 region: CAWSPDRGYGYTF. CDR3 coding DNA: TGTGCCTGGAGTCCGGACAGGGGCTATGGCTACACCTTC.

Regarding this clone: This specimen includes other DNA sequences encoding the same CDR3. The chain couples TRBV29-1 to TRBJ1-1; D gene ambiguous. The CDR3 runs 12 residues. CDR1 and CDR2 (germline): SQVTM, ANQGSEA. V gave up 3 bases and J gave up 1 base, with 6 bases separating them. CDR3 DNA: TGCAGCGTTGACCGGGGGAACACTGAAGCTTTCTTT. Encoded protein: CSVDRGNTEAFF.

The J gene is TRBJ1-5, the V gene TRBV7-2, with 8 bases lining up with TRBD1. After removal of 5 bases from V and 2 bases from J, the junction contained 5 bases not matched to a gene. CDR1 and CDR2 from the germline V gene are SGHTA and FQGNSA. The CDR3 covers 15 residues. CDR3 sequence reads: CASSRDRGGNQPQHF. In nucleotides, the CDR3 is TGTGCCAGCAGCCGTGACAGGGGTGGCAATCAGCCCCAGCATTTT.

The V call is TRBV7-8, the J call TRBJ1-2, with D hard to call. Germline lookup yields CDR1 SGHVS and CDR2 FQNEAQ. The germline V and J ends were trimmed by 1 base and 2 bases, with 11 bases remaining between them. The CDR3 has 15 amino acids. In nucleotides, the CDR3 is TGTGCCAGCAGCTTAGGGTTGCAGAACAACTATGGCTACACCTTC. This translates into CASSLGLQNNYGYTF.

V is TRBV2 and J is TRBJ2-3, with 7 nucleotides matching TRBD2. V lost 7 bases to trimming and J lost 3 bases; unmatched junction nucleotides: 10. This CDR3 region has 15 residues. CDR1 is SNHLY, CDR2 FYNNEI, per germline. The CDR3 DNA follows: TGTGCCAGCACCAGGGAAAGCGGGGCTACAGATACGCAGTATTTT. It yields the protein CASTRESGATDTQYF.

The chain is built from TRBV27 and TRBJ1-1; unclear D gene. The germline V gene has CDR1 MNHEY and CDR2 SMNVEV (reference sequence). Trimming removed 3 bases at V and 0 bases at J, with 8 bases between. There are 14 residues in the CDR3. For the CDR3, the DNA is TGTGCCAGCAGTTTGTTCGACTTGAACACTGAAGCTTTCTTT. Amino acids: CASSLFDLNTEAFF.

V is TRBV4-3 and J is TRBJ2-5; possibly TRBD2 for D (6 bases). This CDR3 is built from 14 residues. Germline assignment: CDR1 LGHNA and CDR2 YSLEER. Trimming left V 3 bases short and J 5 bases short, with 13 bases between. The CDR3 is CASSQETRRETQYF. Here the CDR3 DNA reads TGCGCCAGCAGCCAGGAGACTAGGAGGGAGACCCAGTACTTC.

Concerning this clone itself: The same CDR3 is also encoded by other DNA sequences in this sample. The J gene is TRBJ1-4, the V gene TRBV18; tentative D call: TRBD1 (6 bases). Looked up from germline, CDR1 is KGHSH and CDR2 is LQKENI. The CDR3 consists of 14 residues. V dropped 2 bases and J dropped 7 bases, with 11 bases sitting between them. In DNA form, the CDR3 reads TGTGCCAGCTCACCAGGGGGCGCCGGTGAAAAACTGTTTTTT. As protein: CASSPGGAGEKLFF. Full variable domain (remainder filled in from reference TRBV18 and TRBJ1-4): NAGVMQNPRHLVRRRGQEARLRCSPMKGHSHVYWYRQLPEEGLKFMVYLQKENIIDESGMPKERFSAEFPKEGPSILRIQQVVRGDSAAYFCASSPGGAGEKLFFGSGTQLSVL.

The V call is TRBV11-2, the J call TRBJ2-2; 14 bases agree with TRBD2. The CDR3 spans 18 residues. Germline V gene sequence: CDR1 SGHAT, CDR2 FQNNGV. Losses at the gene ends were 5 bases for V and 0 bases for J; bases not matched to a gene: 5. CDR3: CASSPRLAGGPNTGELFF. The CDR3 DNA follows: TGTGCCAGCAGCCCCAGACTAGCGGGAGGGCCGAACACCGGGGAGCTGTTTTTT.

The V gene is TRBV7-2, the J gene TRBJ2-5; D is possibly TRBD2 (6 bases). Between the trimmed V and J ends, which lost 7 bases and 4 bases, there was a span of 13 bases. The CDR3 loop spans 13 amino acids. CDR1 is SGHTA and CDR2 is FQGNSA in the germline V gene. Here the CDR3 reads CASMRGNLETQYF. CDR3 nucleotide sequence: TGTGCCAGCATGCGGGGTAATCTAGAGACCCAGTACTTC. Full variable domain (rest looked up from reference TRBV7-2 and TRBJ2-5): GAGVSQSPSNKVTEKGKDVELRCDPISGHTALYWYRQSLGQGLEFLIYFQGNSAPDKSGLPSDRFSAERTGGSVSTLTIQRTQQEDSAVYLCASMRGNLETQYFGPGTRLLVL.

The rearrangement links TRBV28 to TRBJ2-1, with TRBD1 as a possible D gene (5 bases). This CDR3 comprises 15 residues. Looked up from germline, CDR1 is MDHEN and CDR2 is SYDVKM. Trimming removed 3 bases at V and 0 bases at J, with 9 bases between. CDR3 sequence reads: CASSFSRGSYNEQFF. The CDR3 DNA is TGTGCCAGCAGTTTTAGTAGGGGCTCCTACAATGAGCAGTTCTTC.

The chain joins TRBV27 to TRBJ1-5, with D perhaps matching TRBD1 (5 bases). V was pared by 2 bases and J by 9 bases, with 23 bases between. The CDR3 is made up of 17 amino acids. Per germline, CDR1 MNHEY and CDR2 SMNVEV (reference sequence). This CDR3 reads CASSLLPGEGPGRPQHF. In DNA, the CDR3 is TGTGCCAGCAGTTTACTCCCCGGGGAGGGGCCCGGAAGGCCCCAGCATTTT.